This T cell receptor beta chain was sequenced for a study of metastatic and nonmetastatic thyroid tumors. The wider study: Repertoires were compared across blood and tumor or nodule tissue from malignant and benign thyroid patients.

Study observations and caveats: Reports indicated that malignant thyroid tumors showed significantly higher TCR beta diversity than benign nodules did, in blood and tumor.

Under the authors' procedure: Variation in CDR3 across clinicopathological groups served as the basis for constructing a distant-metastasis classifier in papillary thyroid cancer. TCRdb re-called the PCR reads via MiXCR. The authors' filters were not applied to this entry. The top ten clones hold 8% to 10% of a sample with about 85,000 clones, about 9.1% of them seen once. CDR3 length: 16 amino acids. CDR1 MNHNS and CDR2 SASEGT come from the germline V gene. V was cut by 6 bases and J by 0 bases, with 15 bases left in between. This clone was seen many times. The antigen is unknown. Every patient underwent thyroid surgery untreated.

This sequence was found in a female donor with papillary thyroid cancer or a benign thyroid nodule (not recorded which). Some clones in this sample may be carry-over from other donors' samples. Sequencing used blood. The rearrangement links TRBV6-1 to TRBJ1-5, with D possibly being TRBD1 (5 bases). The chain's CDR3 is CASSLSQTGSNQPQHF. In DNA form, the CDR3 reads TGTGCCAGCAGCCTGTCCCAAACAGGTAGCAATCAGCCCCAGCATTTT.